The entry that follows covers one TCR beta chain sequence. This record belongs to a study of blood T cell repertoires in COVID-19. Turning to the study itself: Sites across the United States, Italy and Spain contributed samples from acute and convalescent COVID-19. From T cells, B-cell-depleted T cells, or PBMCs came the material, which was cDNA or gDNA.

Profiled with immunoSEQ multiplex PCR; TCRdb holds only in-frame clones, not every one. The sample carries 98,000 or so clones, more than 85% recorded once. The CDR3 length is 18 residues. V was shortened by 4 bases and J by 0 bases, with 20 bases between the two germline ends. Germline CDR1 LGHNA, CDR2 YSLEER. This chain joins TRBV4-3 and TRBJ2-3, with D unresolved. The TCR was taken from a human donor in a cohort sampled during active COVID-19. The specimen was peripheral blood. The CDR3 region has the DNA TGCGCCAGCAGCCGCGATGGTGCGGAGTTACTTAGCACAGATACGCAGTATTTT. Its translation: CASSRDGAELLSTDTQYF.